This T cell receptor beta chain originates from a study of a mutant IDH1 vaccine in newly diagnosed glioma. Across the whole study: Eight vaccine doses were administered to patients at weeks 1, 3, 5, 7, 11, 15, 19 and 23. Treated patients had a mean age of 40.4 years and an approximately 62% male, roughly 40% female split. Vaccines began 4-6 weeks after radiotherapy alone, or with temozolomide cycles.

General study findings and limits: 85% to 95% of patients showed vaccine-induced immune responses across multiple MHC alleles.

The CDR3 is 13 amino acids. Germline V gene data show CDR1 as SGHRS and CDR2 as YFSETQ. Deletions cut 0 bases from V and 4 bases from J, with 7 bases between. This clone was counted a single time. Antigen: not known. Sequenced by immunoSEQ multiplex PCR; TCRdb stores in-frame clones only, minus some. The sample shows tens of thousands of clones, approximately 76% of them seen only once. The time point: week 23, last vaccination. A 20-mer mutant IDH1 peptide at 300 ug was injected subcutaneously with topical imiquimod. The chain uses TRBV5-1 and TRBJ1-1, with unresolved D. The material was PBMCs, obtained from a glioma patient whose treatment included an IDH1 peptide vaccine. The clonotype comes from a man aged 45-65 years with glioma. CDR3 amino acids: CASSLDEATEAFF. The CDR3 DNA reads as TGCGCCAGCAGCTTGGACGAAGCCACTGAAGCTTTCTTT.